What follows are 25 T cell receptor beta chains derived from one specimen sequenced in a study of T cells after yellow fever vaccination (dated by TCRdb to between 2017 and 2020). The treatment or condition label corresponds to: live attenuated yellow fever vaccine strain. The library was prepared using 5' RACE. The run used an Illumina NovaSeq 6000. Through fastp at Q25 and MiXCR, TCRdb rebuilt clones from the public reads, retaining in-frame beta chains. Entries are consolidated by CDR3 protein sequence, retaining the most common genes and DNA. This sample lists some 390,000 distinct CDR3 sequences; around 20% were detected once. The ten largest clonotypes hold over 15% of the sample. The source was PBMCs, collected before the yellow fever booster vaccination. The receptors shown here come from a man aged 18-30 years who received the YFV17D yellow fever vaccine.

This clonotype appeared a few times. This chain uses TRBV5-1 with TRBJ1-6; weak D call: TRBD1 (5 bases). This CDR3 is 15 amino acids long. Germline CDR1 is SGHRS and CDR2 is YFSETQ. V shed 2 bases and J shed 6 bases, with 12 bases lying between them. The CDR3 coding sequence is TGCGCCAGCAGCTTACGCCAGGGCGGTAATTCACCCCTCCACTTT. It translates to CASSLRQGGNSPLHF.

This clonotype was detected a few times. The genes are TRBV5-1 and TRBJ2-1; 7 nucleotides match TRBD1. The CDR3 covers 16 residues. Germline V gives CDR1 SGHRS, CDR2 YFSETQ. V gave up 6 bases and J gave up 0 bases; unmatched junction bases: 9. CDR3 coding DNA: TGCGCCAGCACCCTTGACAGGGCGAGCTCCTACAATGAGCAGTTCTTC. Translated: CASTLDRASSYNEQFF.

The chain combines TRBV4-3 with TRBJ2-6; perhaps TRBD1 as D (6 bases). Trimming cost V 3 bases and J 3 bases, with 24 bases left between them. This CDR3 has 20 residues. The germline V gene has CDR1 LGHNA and CDR2 YSLEER. CDR3 loop: CASSHDPVGRGMRGANVLTF. In DNA form, the CDR3 reads TGCGCCAGCAGCCATGACCCGGTGGGAAGGGGGATGCGTGGGGCCAACGTCCTGACTTTC.

The chain joins TRBV4-2 to TRBJ1-2, with 9 bases that match TRBD1. There are 13 residues in the CDR3. Per germline, CDR1 LGHNA and CDR2 YNFKEQ. V dropped 5 bases and J dropped 6; count of bases not matched to a gene: 4. CDR3 sequence (DNA): TGTGCCAGCAGCTACGGGACAGGGAATGGCTACACCTTC. Translated, it gives CASSYGTGNGYTF.

This clonotype was counted between two and nine times. The genes are TRBV20-1 and TRBJ2-5; D possibly corresponds to TRBD2 (6 bases). V shed 3 bases and J shed 2 bases, with 13 bases lying between them. The CDR3 totals 14 residues. CDR1 is DFQATT and CDR2 is SNEGSKA in the germline V gene (reference sequence). CDR3 residues: CSASGGGWQETQYF. The CDR3 nucleotides are TGCAGTGCTAGCGGTGGGGGGTGGCAAGAGACCCAGTACTTC.

In DNA form, the CDR3 reads TGTGCCAGCAGCTTAGGACAGGGACTTACCGAGCAGTACTTC. This gives the protein CASSLGQGLTEQYF. This chain joins TRBV11-2 and TRBJ2-7, with a possible D match to TRBD1 (7 bases). Per the germline V gene, CDR1 is SGHAT and CDR2 is FQNNGV. The CDR3 runs to 14 residues. V was pared by 1 base and J by 6 bases, with 13 bases between.

This chain links TRBV11-2 with TRBJ1-2; D is undetermined. Germline V gene sequence: CDR1 SGHAT, CDR2 FQNNGV. The length of the CDR3 is 13 residues. Trimming took 5 bases from V and 8 from J, leaving 15 bases between them. For the CDR3, the DNA is TGTGCCAGCAGCCCCGAGACCCGGGCGGGCTACACCTTC. Protein: CASSPETRAGYTF.

V is TRBV5-3 and J is TRBJ2-1; tentative D call: TRBD2 (6 bases). TRBV5-3 is reported as an ORF; its role is uncertain. This CDR3 is 15 amino acids long. The V end lost 5 bases, the J end lost 9 bases, and 21 bases lay between the germline ends. CDR3 in amino acids: CARRGDFPPQGEQFF. The CDR3 DNA is TGTGCCAGAAGGGGGGACTTCCCCCCCCAGGGTGAGCAGTTCTTC.

J is TRBJ1-1 and V is TRBV12-3 or TRBV12-4; D is unresolved. This CDR3 is built from 13 residues. V lost 2 bases and J lost 0, with 4 bases in between. CDR3 region: CASSLPVNTEAFF. The CDR3 bases are TGTGCCAGCAGTTTACCCGTGAACACTGAAGCTTTCTTT.

The CDR3 here is CATSRQGETQYF. The DNA for the CDR3 is TGTGCCACCAGCAGGCAGGGGGAGACCCAGTACTTC. The V gene is TRBV15, the J gene TRBJ2-5; tentatively, D is TRBD1 (6 bases). The V gene's germline CDR1 is LNHNV and CDR2 YYDKDF (reference sequence). This CDR3 has 12 amino acids. V was shortened by 3 bases and J by 5 bases, with 7 bases between the two germline ends.

This clonotype was picked up a small number of times. The V call is TRBV20-1, the J call TRBJ1-2; TRBD1 is a possible D gene (5 bases). Trimming left V 2 bases short and J 4 bases short, with 14 bases between. CDR3 length: 14 residues. Germline V gene lookup returns CDR1 DFQATT and CDR2 SNEGSKA (reference sequence). CDR3 loop: CSARLPERGYGYTF. The CDR3 coding sequence is TGCAGTGCTAGACTCCCCGAAAGGGGCTATGGCTACACCTTC.

This chain joins TRBV7-8 and TRBJ2-3; 9 bases are a match to TRBD1. The germline V gene encodes CDR1 SGHVS and CDR2 FQNEAQ. The CDR3 length is 14 residues. V shed 6 bases, J shed 4 bases, and the junction held 5 bases outside the gene matches. For the CDR3, the DNA is TGTGCCAGCAGTTACCGACAGGGGGCAGATACGCAGTATTTT. Translating it yields CASSYRQGADTQYF.

This clonotype has a handful of counts. The chain uses TRBV11-2 and TRBJ2-5; D uncertain. V was trimmed by 5 bases and J by 6 bases, leaving 7 bases between them. The CDR3 length is 11 residues. Germline-derived CDR1 and CDR2 are SGHAT and FQNNGV. CDR3 residues: CASSRVKTQYF. The CDR3 nucleotides read TGTGCCAGCAGCCGGGTGAAGACCCAGTACTTC.

This clonotype was detected a few times. The chain recombines TRBV6-5 with TRBJ1-4; tentatively, D is TRBD1 (5 bases). This CDR3 is built from 14 residues. The V end lost 6 bases, the J end lost 7 bases, and 15 bases lay between the germline ends. Germline V CDR1 and CDR2: MNHEY, SVGAGI. The CDR3 DNA sequence: TGTGCCAGCAGCCCGGGGGGTACGGCTGAAAAACTGTTTTTT. Amino acid sequence: CASSPGGTAEKLFF.

This clonotype showed up many times. The chain combines TRBV5-1 with TRBJ2-7, with D tentatively TRBD1 (6 bases). Per germline, CDR1 SGHRS and CDR2 YFSETQ. There are 14 residues in the CDR3. With 2 bases removed from V and 2 bases from J, the gap between germline ends came to 11 bases. CDR3 residues: CASSLPDRTYEQYF. Here the CDR3 DNA reads TGCGCCAGCAGCTTACCCGACAGGACCTACGAGCAGTACTTC. Looking up the rest from reference TRBV5-1 and TRBJ2-7 gives the full variable domain: KAGVTQTPRYLIKTRGQQVTLSCSPISGHRSVSWYQQTPGQGLQFLFEYFSETQRNKGNFPGRFSGRQFSNSRSEMNVSTLELGDSALYLCASSLPDRTYEQYFGPGTRLTVT.

The rearrangement links TRBV6-5 to TRBJ2-1; TRBD2 matches at 7 bases. CDR3 size: 15 residues. V was clipped by 7 bases and J by 3 bases; unmatched bases: 9. Germline V gives CDR1 MNHEY, CDR2 SVGAGI. Written as DNA, the CDR3 is TGTGCCAGCACCTCTGCGAGCGGGGACTACAATGAGCAGTTCTTC. This encodes CASTSASGDYNEQFF.

There are a few counts of this clonotype. This chain uses TRBV12-3 or TRBV12-4 with TRBJ2-6; no firm D call. The CDR3 totals 15 residues. The ends were cut back, 0 bases at V and 0 bases at J, with 3 bases in the middle. CDR3 loop: CASSLAYSGANVLTF. The CDR3 DNA sequence: TGTGCCAGCAGTTTAGCCTACTCTGGGGCCAACGTCCTGACTTTC.

Many counts were recorded for this clonotype. This chain uses TRBV15 with TRBJ2-5; 9 bases align to TRBD1. Germline V gene sequence: CDR1 LNHNV, CDR2 YYDKDF (reference sequence). The CDR3 contains 13 residues. The trim removed 3 bases at V and 4 bases at J, leaving 0 bases unmatched. This CDR3 reads CATSRDRGETQYF. The DNA of the CDR3 is TGTGCCACCAGCAGGGACAGGGGAGAGACCCAGTACTTC.

This clonotype appeared a few times. The chain is built from TRBV4-2 and TRBJ2-5; 12 bases line up with TRBD2. With 4 bases clipped from V and 4 bases from J, the junction kept 4 bases outside the gene matches. The CDR3 loop spans 15 amino acids. Per the germline V gene, CDR1 is LGHNA and CDR2 is YNFKEQ. CDR3 sequence reads: CASSLKTSGGETQYF. As DNA, the CDR3 is TGTGCCAGCAGCCTCAAGACTAGCGGGGGAGAGACCCAGTACTTC.

DNA of the CDR3: TGCAGTGCTAGCCGGACAGGGGCCCATCAGCCCCAGCATTTT. It encodes CSASRTGAHQPQHF. This chain links TRBV20-1 with TRBJ1-5; 9 nucleotides align to TRBD1. Germline V gives CDR1 DFQATT, CDR2 SNEGSKA (reference sequence). The V gene end was trimmed by 3 bases and the J gene end by 5 bases; junction bases not matched to a gene: 5. The CDR3 length is 14 residues.

In its sample, this clonotype was seen a few times. The chain employs TRBV4-3 and TRBJ2-7, with 8 bases aligning to TRBD1. The ends lost 0 bases at V and 6 bases at J; junction bases unmatched: 7. The V gene's germline CDR1 is LGHNA and CDR2 YSLEER. CDR3 length: 15 residues. The CDR3 here is CASSQERQGAFEQYF. Here the CDR3 DNA reads TGCGCCAGCAGCCAAGAGAGGCAGGGGGCATTCGAGCAGTACTTC.

This chain links TRBV5-4 with TRBJ2-5; 8 bases match TRBD1. Germline CDR1 and CDR2: SGHNT and YYREEE (reference sequence). This CDR3 is 14 amino acids long. V lost 4 bases, J lost 5 bases, and 7 bases stayed unmatched. The CDR3 coding sequence is TGTGCCAGCAGCAGACAGGGGTCGGTGGAGACCCAGTACTTC. This translates into CASSRQGSVETQYF.

This clonotype has just a few counts. The gene calls are TRBV4-3 and TRBJ2-7, with D perhaps matching TRBD2 (6 bases). CDR3 length equals 13 residues. V lost 3 bases to trimming and J lost 8 bases, with 14 bases between them. The germline CDR1 and CDR2 sequences are LGHNA and YSLEER. As DNA, the CDR3 is TGCGCCAGCAGCCAGGAGGGGAGGAACAAGCAGTACTTC. Protein sequence: CASSQEGRNKQYF.

This chain links TRBV4-3 with TRBJ2-3; D assignment may be TRBD1 or TRBD2 (5 bases each). This CDR3 has 16 amino acids. With 0 bases removed from V and 10 bases from J, the gap between germline ends came to 20 bases. Germline CDR1 reads LGHNA; CDR2 reads YSLEER. The CDR3 DNA sequence: TGCGCCAGCAGCCAAGATGGGGGACCCCGTATTAAGGCGCAGTATTTT. It is translated as CASSQDGGPRIKAQYF.

The chain carries TRBV10-3 and TRBJ2-7; no firm D call. Per the germline V gene, CDR1 is ENHRY and CDR2 is SYGVKD. CDR3 length: 13 residues. The V and J ends lost 2 bases and 7 bases respectively, with 12 bases between them. The CDR3 loop is CAISEHQEEEQYF. CDR3 DNA: TGTGCCATCAGTGAGCACCAGGAAGAAGAGCAGTACTTC.